These T cell receptor beta chains were read from a single sample in a study of OX40 agonist ivuxolimab in advanced cancers. The data were produced by immunoSEQ multiplex PCR, yet TCRdb's version contains in-frame clones alone and is incomplete. The sample has approximately 71,000 clones, roughly 84% seen once. The specimen was CD4+ or CD8+ T cells sorted from blood, collected in a trial of the OX40 agonist ivuxolimab. All receptors derive from an adult with an advanced solid tumor such as melanoma, head and neck, liver or kidney cancer. Each CDR3 is given with its conserved first and last residue. The D gene is left open where the match is weak. Clone sizes are given selectively: once, few, many, or a class where the clone is expanded.

clone_size,d_call,v_call,j_call,cdr3_aa,cdr3_nt
NA,TRBD2,TRBV2,TRBJ2-3,CASYETSVADTQYF,TGTGCCAGCTATGAGACTAGCGTGGCAGATACGCAGTATTTT
once,TRBD2,TRBV11-2,TRBJ2-1,CASSSVAGSRNEQFF,TGTGCCAGCAGCTCCGTAGCGGGATCGAGGAATGAGCAGTTCTTC
NA,NA,TRBV25-1,TRBJ1-2,CASSESGGYTF,TGTGCCAGCAGTGAATCGGGTGGCTACACCTTC
NA,TRBD1,TRBV6-1,TRBJ1-2,CASSFQGQGGGYTF,TGTGCCAGCAGTTTCCAGGGACAGGGAGGGGGCTACACCTTC
NA,NA,TRBV30,TRBJ1-6,CAWSVSPLEGFYNSPLHF,TGTGCCTGGAGTGTATCCCCCCTCGAGGGGTTCTATAATTCACCCCTCCACTTT
NA,TRBD1,TRBV7-9,TRBJ1-6,CASSRDRDNSPLHF,TGTGCCAGCAGCAGGGACAGGGATAATTCACCCCTCCACTTT
NA,NA,TRBV28,TRBJ2-7,CASSLSLTGYLSGEQYF,TGTGCCAGCAGTTTATCCCTAACAGGGTATCTTTCGGGTGAGCAGTACTTC
NA,NA,TRBV5-1,TRBJ2-2,CASSPAGDTGELFF,TGCGCCAGCAGCCCAGCCGGGGACACCGGGGAGCTGTTTTTT
NA,NA,TRBV2,TRBJ2-3,CASSVVDTQYF,TGTGCCAGCAGTGTGGTGGATACGCAGTATTTT
NA,TRBD1,TRBV19,TRBJ2-2,CASRDRGGTGELFF,TGTGCCAGCCGGGACAGGGGAGGAACCGGGGAGCTGTTTTTT
NA,TRBD1,TRBV5-4,TRBJ2-5,CASSQWDSEETQYF,TGTGCCAGCAGCCAATGGGACAGCGAAGAGACCCAGTACTTC
NA,NA,TRBV18,TRBJ1-1,CASSQEETEAFF,TGTGCCAGCTCACAGGAGGAGACTGAAGCTTTCTTT
NA,NA,TRBV6-1,TRBJ2-5,CASSLAPIGGREYF,TGTGCCAGCAGCCTAGCGCCTATAGGGGGCAGAGAGTACTTC
NA,NA,TRBV5-1,TRBJ2-1,CASSLPLAQSYNEQFF,TGCGCCAGCAGCTTACCCCTGGCTCAGTCCTACAATGAGCAGTTCTTC
NA,NA,TRBV4-1,TRBJ1-6,CASSQGPGGAMFSPLHF,TGCGCCAGCAGCCAAGGTCCCGGGGGCGCGATGTTTTCACCCCTCCACTTT
NA,TRBD1,TRBV28,TRBJ1-2,CASSPLGQGYGYTF,TGTGCCAGCAGCCCATTGGGACAGGGTTATGGCTACACCTTC
NA,NA,TRBV7-3,TRBJ2-2,CASSSPTGELFF,TGTGCCAGCAGCTCACCTACCGGGGAGCTGTTTTTT
NA,NA,TRBV5-1,TRBJ2-5,CASSLTQETQYF,TGCGCCAGCAGCTTAACCCAAGAGACCCAGTACTTC
NA,TRBD2,TRBV27,TRBJ2-3,CASRIRLAGMRDTQYF,TGTGCCAGCAGGATAAGACTAGCGGGAATGAGAGATACGCAGTATTTT
NA,NA,TRBV5-1,TRBJ2-2,CASGTGRERTGELFF,TGCGCCAGCGGAACAGGGAGGGAGCGGACCGGGGAGCTGTTTTTT
NA,NA,TRBV11-1,TRBJ1-6,CASSLARGGDAPLHF,TGTGCCAGCAGCTTAGCGCGGGGGGGAGACGCACCCCTCCACTTT
NA,NA,TRBV4-3,TRBJ2-5,CASSQDPREETQYF,TGCGCCAGCAGCCAAGATCCCAGGGAAGAGACCCAGTACTTC
NA,NA,TRBV6-5,TRBJ2-5,CASSYRRGGETQYF,TGTGCCAGCAGTTACAGAAGGGGAGGAGAGACCCAGTACTTC
NA,TRBD1,TRBV30,TRBJ1-6,CASERTGFNSPLHF,TGTGCCTCGGAACGGACAGGGTTTAATTCACCCCTCCACTTT
NA,NA,TRBV1,TRBJ2-7,CTSSQDKAGEPDKSSDEQYF,TGCACCAGCAGCCAAGATAAGGCAGGGGAACCGGACAAAAGTTCCGACGAGCAGTACTTC
NA,TRBD2,TRBV7-2,TRBJ2-3,CASSLTSGGTDTQYF,TGTGCCAGCAGCTTAACTAGCGGGGGCACAGATACGCAGTATTTT
NA,NA,TRBV6-1,TRBJ2-7,CASSEGGQAYEQYF,TGTGCCAGCAGTGAAGGCGGGCAGGCCTACGAGCAGTACTTC
NA,TRBD1,TRBV6-5,TRBJ1-4,CASSYRGRGQEKLFF,TGTGCCAGCAGTTACCGGGGTAGGGGGCAAGAAAAACTGTTTTTT
few,TRBD2,TRBV5-1,TRBJ2-5,CASSLEGSGGRETQYF,TGCGCCAGCAGCTTGGAAGGTAGCGGGGGTCGGGAGACCCAGTACTTC
NA,TRBD1,TRBV6-1,TRBJ1-4,CASSEGGQPNEKLFF,TGTGCCAGCAGTGAAGGGGGACAGCCTAATGAAAAACTGTTTTTT
NA,TRBD2,TRBV6-5,TRBJ2-7,CASSSPRGLRGMGQYF,TGTGCCAGCAGTTCACCCCGGGGACTAAGGGGAATGGGGCAGTACTTC
NA,NA,TRBV19,TRBJ1-2,CASRHIGGAGYTF,TGTGCCAGTAGACATATAGGCGGGGCTGGCTACACCTTC
NA,NA,TRBV30,TRBJ1-4,CAWSSWGFKDEKLFF,TGTGCCTGGAGTTCCTGGGGGTTCAAGGATGAAAAACTGTTTTTT
once,NA,TRBV28,TRBJ1-5,CASSSPAGTSQPQHF,TGTGCCAGCAGTTCCCCAGCAGGGACTAGTCAGCCCCAGCATTTT
NA,NA,TRBV6-1,TRBJ2-7,CASSEVRGSAAEQYF,TGTGCCAGCAGTGAAGTGAGAGGATCGGCCGCCGAGCAGTACTTC
NA,NA,TRBV7-6,TRBJ2-3,CASRTADTQYF,TGTGCCAGCCGAACGGCAGATACGCAGTATTTT
NA,NA,TRBV7-9,TRBJ2-1,CASSLAILGEQFF,TGTGCCAGCAGTTTAGCGATTTTGGGTGAGCAGTTCTTC
NA,NA,TRBV28,TRBJ2-5,CASSLGPGETQYF,TGTGCCAGCAGTCTAGGACCGGGAGAGACCCAGTACTTC
NA,TRBD1,TRBV4-1,TRBJ1-4,CASSLVTGGGNEKLFF,TGCGCCAGCAGCCTTGTAACAGGGGGAGGAAATGAAAAACTGTTTTTT
NA,TRBD1,TRBV7-6,TRBJ1-4,CASSLAQGVGEKLFF,TGTGCCAGCAGCTTAGCGCAGGGGGTCGGTGAAAAACTGTTTTTT
NA,NA,TRBV5-6,TRBJ2-5,CASSYTGWVGETQYF,TGTGCCAGCAGCTACACAGGGTGGGTAGGGGAGACCCAGTACTTC
NA,TRBD2,TRBV7-2,TRBJ2-3,CASSIGTSGGATDTQYF,TGTGCCAGCAGCATCGGGACTAGCGGGGGGGCCACAGATACGCAGTATTTT
NA,TRBD1,TRBV2,TRBJ1-5,CASSWTGANQPQHF,TGTGCCAGCAGTTGGACAGGGGCAAATCAGCCCCAGCATTTT
once,TRBD2,TRBV7-3,TRBJ2-1,CASSLSPASGYNEQFF,TGTGCCAGCAGCTTATCACCGGCTAGCGGTTACAATGAGCAGTTCTTC
few,NA,TRBV11-3,TRBJ2-1,CASSSGGPNEQFF,TGTGCCAGCAGCTCGGGCGGACCCAATGAGCAGTTCTTC
NA,NA,TRBV6-1,TRBJ2-5,CASSIEAGETQYF,TGTGCCAGCAGCATCGAAGCCGGAGAGACCCAGTACTTC